The 32 T cell receptor beta chains presented below share a single source sample, sequenced in a study of CD8 T cells in Susac syndrome. An input of about 0.45 to 1 ug of RNA was subjected to reverse transcription using random hexamers. TCRdb ran MiXCR on the immunoSEQ multiplex PCR reads and lists one entry per CDR3 protein. The sample yields about 150,000 distinct CDR3 sequences, 90% to 95% seen once. What was sequenced was CD8+ T cells from PBMCs. The receptors derive from a human donor with multiple sclerosis.

The V gene is TRBV27, the J gene TRBJ2-7, with TRBD1 matching over 7 bases. Trimming cost V 7 bases and J 4 bases; bases outside gene matches: 22. The CDR3 extends over 18 amino acids. Germline CDR1 and CDR2: MNHEY and SMNVEV (reference sequence). The CDR3 loop is CASTPTGLTGSEAYEQYF. The DNA for the CDR3 is TGTGCCAGCACCCCTACAGGACTGACAGGGTCCGAGGCGTACGAGCAGTACTTC.

CDR3 DNA sequence: TGCAGTGCTAGAGAACCTGACAGGGTCGGCCAGCCCCAGCATTTT. Translation gives CSAREPDRVGQPQHF. The chain combines TRBV20-1 with TRBJ1-5; 7 bases are a match to TRBD1. CDR3 length: 15 residues. The germline V gene has CDR1 DFQATT and CDR2 SNEGSKA (reference sequence). The V segment lost 0 bases and the J segment 7 bases; nucleotides outside the gene matches: 9.

The chain links TRBV7-9 to TRBJ2-6, with 10 bases identical to TRBD1. The V gene end was trimmed by 4 bases and the J gene end by 2 bases; junction bases not matched to a gene: 2. The CDR3 length is 16 residues. Germline CDR1 and CDR2: SEHNR and FQNEAQ (reference sequence). DNA for the CDR3: TGTGCCAGCAGCTCCGGACAGGGGGCTGGGGCCAACGTCCTGACTTTC. This codes for CASSSGQGAGANVLTF. The variable domain in full, with the rest retrieved from reference TRBV7-9 and TRBJ2-6, is DTGVSQNPRHKITKRGQNVTFRCDPISEHNRLYWYRQTLGQGPEFLTYFQNEAQLEKSRLLSDRFSAERPKGSFSTLEIQRTEQGDSAMYLCASSSGQGAGANVLTFGAGSRLTVL.

The rearrangement uses TRBV2 and TRBJ1-1, with no clear D. The CDR3 is made up of 12 amino acids. Germline V CDR1 and CDR2: SNHLY, FYNNEI. Trimming took off 7 bases at V and 5 bases at J, with 11 bases between the two ends. CDR3 nucleotide sequence: TGTGCCAGCATTGAGGGATCGACTGAAGCTTTCTTT. Translating gives CASIEGSTEAFF.

The gene calls are TRBV20-1 and TRBJ1-5, with a tentative D call TRBD1 (5 bases). Germline V gene sequence: CDR1 DFQATT, CDR2 SNEGSKA (reference sequence). The CDR3 sequence is 16 residues long. Trimming removed 5 bases from V and 2 bases from J, with 19 bases in between. CDR3 sequence reads: CSAPPYLSGGNQPQHF. CDR3 DNA: TGCAGTGCTCCCCCGTACCTTTCGGGGGGCAATCAGCCCCAGCATTTT.

The sample holds a few counts of this clonotype. The gene calls are TRBV27 and TRBJ1-1; no reliable D call. V was clipped by 6 bases and J by 1 base, with 6 bases between them. Germline CDR1 is MNHEY and CDR2 is SMNVEV (reference sequence). This CDR3 region has 12 residues. The CDR3 loop reads CASSPGNTEAFF. Written as DNA, the CDR3 is TGTGCCAGCAGCCCAGGGAACACTGAAGCTTTCTTT.

J is TRBJ1-1 and V is TRBV7-9, with D hard to call. Deletions cut 5 bases from V and 5 bases from J, with 12 bases between. The CDR3 runs 13 residues. Germline values: CDR1 SEHNR, CDR2 FQNEAQ (reference sequence). The CDR3 spells CASSPLGRTEAFF. CDR3 DNA: TGTGCCAGCAGCCCCCTAGGTCGGACTGAAGCTTTCTTT.

This clonotype was found once. CDR3 region: CAWNEVWGRTSTGELFF. CDR3 nucleotides: TGTGCCTGGAATGAGGTTTGGGGTCGAACGAGCACCGGGGAGCTGTTTTTT. This rearrangement joins TRBV30 to TRBJ2-2, with no clear D. The CDR3 consists of 17 residues. With 4 bases removed from V and 4 bases from J, the gap between germline ends came to 22 bases. CDR1 GTSNPN and CDR2 SVGIG come from the germline V gene (reference sequence). Based on the CDR3 plus reference TRBV30 and TRBJ2-2, the full variable domain is SQTIHQWPATLVQPVGSPLSLECTVEGTSNPNLYWYRQAAGRGLQLLFYSVGIGQISSEVPQNLSASRPQDRQFILSSKKLLLSDSGFYLCAWNEVWGRTSTGELFFGEGSRLTVL.

The rearrangement joins TRBV7-8 to TRBJ1-5; D is undetermined. The CDR3 spans 13 residues. Germline V gene sequence: CDR1 SGHVS, CDR2 FQNEAQ. V lost 5 bases to trimming and J lost 3 bases, with 8 bases between them. The CDR3 sequence is CASSPNTNQPQHF. The CDR3 DNA reads as TGTGCCAGCAGCCCAAACACCAATCAGCCCCAGCATTTT.

The chain uses TRBV14 and TRBJ2-2, with D possibly being TRBD1 (6 bases). Between the trimmed V and J ends, which lost 2 bases and 7 bases, there was a span of 11 bases. The CDR3 sequence is 14 residues long. Germline V CDR1 and CDR2: SGHDN, FVKESK. CDR3 DNA sequence: TGTGCCAGCAGCCAATTCACAGGGATCGGGGAGCTGTTTTTT. Protein product: CASSQFTGIGELFF.

This rearrangement joins TRBV9 to TRBJ2-2; D remains unclear. Germline V lookup: CDR1 SGDLS, CDR2 YYNGEE. The CDR3 has 12 amino acids. Trimming shortened V by 0 bases and J by 6 bases, and 3 bases separated the two germline ends. CDR3 coding DNA: TGTGCCAGCAGCGTAGTGTCCGGGGAGCTGTTTTTT. It encodes CASSVVSGELFF.

This chain joins TRBV19 and TRBJ2-6; weak D call: TRBD1 (5 bases). Germline CDR1 and CDR2: LNHDA and SQIVND (reference sequence). CDR3 length: 16 amino acids. The germline V and J ends were trimmed by 4 bases and 0 bases, with 10 bases remaining between them. CDR3 DNA: TGTGCCAGTAGTACTCGACAGACCTCTGGGGCCAACGTCCTGACTTTC. Translated: CASSTRQTSGANVLTF.

This sequence joins TRBV6-2 or TRBV6-3 and TRBJ2-7, with 10 bases aligning to TRBD1. The length of the CDR3 is 15 residues. CDR1 is MNHEY and CDR2 is SVGEGT in the germline V gene. V was pared by 5 bases and J by 0 bases, with 4 bases of the junction left unmatched. The CDR3 DNA reads TGTGCCAGCAGTGGGGGACAGGGGACCTCCTACGAGCAGTACTTC. It specifies CASSGGQGTSYEQYF.

V usage is TRBV5-1 and J usage is TRBJ2-7; 11 bases line up with TRBD2. V was clipped by 3 bases and J by 6 bases; unmatched bases: 8. The germline V gene encodes CDR1 SGHRS and CDR2 YFSETQ. CDR3 length: 15 amino acids. The CDR3 region is CASSSASGGPGEQYF. The CDR3 DNA reads as TGCGCCAGCAGCTCCGCTAGCGGGGGGCCGGGCGAGCAGTACTTC.

The J gene is TRBJ2-1, the V gene TRBV29-1; TRBD2 matches at 13 bases. J gave up 0 bases and V 6 bases, and 5 bases lay outside the gene matches. This CDR3 has 16 residues. The V gene's germline CDR1 is SQVTM and CDR2 ANQGSEA. The CDR3 coding sequence is TGCAGCGTCGTCGGACTAGCGGGGGCCTCCTACAATGAGCAGTTCTTC. Translated: CSVVGLAGASYNEQFF.

This chain links TRBV3-1 with TRBJ1-1; D is unclear. The CDR3 has 14 amino acids. In germline, CDR1 is LGHDT, CDR2 YNNKEL (reference sequence). The V end was cut by 0 bases, the J end by 6 bases, with 11 bases between. CDR3 DNA sequence: TGTGCCAGCAGCCAAGACCTGGGGAGACCTGAAGCTTTCTTT. Its translation: CASSQDLGRPEAFF.

The rearrangement joins TRBV7-8 to TRBJ1-2; weak D call: TRBD1 (5 bases). Trimming took off 5 bases at V and 4 bases at J, with 14 bases between the two ends. Germline V gene lookup returns CDR1 SGHVS and CDR2 FQNEAQ. This CDR3 region has 14 residues. The CDR3 sequence: CASSLVRDLYGYTF. CDR3 sequence (DNA): TGTGCCAGCAGCCTGGTACGGGACCTCTATGGCTACACCTTC.

This rearrangement joins TRBV29-1 to TRBJ1-2; D gene unclear. Germline V gives CDR1 SQVTM, CDR2 ANQGSEA. The V gene lost 4 bases and the J gene lost 8 bases, with 17 bases spanning the gap. The CDR3 has 13 residues. CDR3 bases: TGCAGCGTTGTTTCTGGGGTGGTTGGCGGCTACACCTTC. Protein product: CSVVSGVVGGYTF.

J is TRBJ2-5 and V is TRBV28; D may be TRBD2 (5 bases). CDR3 length: 14 amino acids. In germline, CDR1 is MDHEN, CDR2 SYDVKM. Deletions cut 4 bases from V and 5 bases from J, with 14 bases between. CDR3 residues: CASSWTPASETQYF. DNA for the CDR3: TGTGCCAGCAGTTGGACTCCAGCTTCGGAGACCCAGTACTTC.

The chain joins TRBV29-1 to TRBJ2-7; 10 nucleotides agree with TRBD2. Per germline, CDR1 SQVTM and CDR2 ANQGSEA. Unmatched junction bases numbered 5, after V lost 6 bases and J lost 3 bases. This CDR3 region has 13 residues. For the CDR3, the DNA is TGCAGCGTGATAGCGGGGGGCCGCTACGAGCAGTACTTC. This encodes CSVIAGGRYEQYF.

The V gene is TRBV5-4, the J gene TRBJ2-2; 8 bases align to TRBD1. The J segment lost 4 bases and the V segment lost 3 bases, leaving 5 bases of the junction unmatched. CDR1 is SGHNT and CDR2 is YYREEE in the germline V gene (reference sequence). The CDR3 loop spans 15 amino acids. The CDR3 nucleotides read TGTGCCAGCAGCTGGAGGACAGGGACCACCGGGGAGCTGTTTTTT. Translating it yields CASSWRTGTTGELFF.

CDR3: CSAYWDTEAFF. The CDR3 DNA reads TGCAGTGCTTACTGGGACACTGAAGCTTTCTTT. This chain connects TRBV20-1 to TRBJ1-1; no clear D gene. Trimming removed 5 bases at V and 3 bases at J, with 7 bases between. The CDR3 contains 11 residues. CDR1 and CDR2 (germline): DFQATT, SNEGSKA (reference sequence).

A word on this clonotype: Mismatch with germline at one junction end may stem from a read error. The chain joins TRBV2 to TRBJ1-6, with a weak D call TRBD1 (6 bases). This CDR3 contains 12 residues. The V gene's germline CDR1 is SNHLY and CDR2 FYNNEI. For the CDR3, the DNA is TGTGTCAGCCGAACAGGGAATTCACCCCTCCACTTT. Protein product: CVSRTGNSPLHF.

J is TRBJ1-6 and V is TRBV7-9, with D maybe TRBD1 (6 bases). V lost 5 bases and J lost 7, with 12 bases in between. Germline CDR1 SEHNR, CDR2 FQNEAQ (reference sequence). This CDR3 region has 14 residues. The CDR3 loop is CASSPGQRNSPLHF. CDR3 nucleotide sequence: TGTGCCAGCAGCCCAGGACAGAGGAATTCACCCCTCCACTTT.

V and J are TRBV13 and TRBJ2-7, with 10 bases aligning to TRBD2. Germline-derived CDR1 and CDR2 are PRHDT and FYEKMQ (reference sequence). Trimming took 5 bases from V and 12 from J; bases not matched to a gene: 19. This CDR3 spans 16 amino acids. In DNA form, the CDR3 reads TGTGCCAGCAGCCCCGCCCAGGGAGCGGGGGGGCATCCGTCGTACTTC. Translation: CASSPAQGAGGHPSYF.

This chain uses TRBV20-1 with TRBJ2-7; possibly TRBD1 or TRBD2 for D (7 bases each). The germline gives CDR1 DFQATT, CDR2 SNEGSKA (reference sequence). Trimming took 6 bases from V and 0 from J, leaving 27 bases between them. The CDR3 length is 18 residues. The CDR3 loop is CSAVVRGGALFRSYEQYF. CDR3 nucleotides: TGCAGTGCCGTCGTCAGGGGGGGGGCTCTTTTCCGCTCCTACGAGCAGTACTTC.

This clonotype was counted once. This sequence joins TRBV27 and TRBJ1-2; D gene uncertain. Trimming pared 5 bases from V and 2 bases from J, leaving 9 bases between. CDR3 length: 13 residues. Germline V CDR1 and CDR2: MNHEY, SMNVEV (reference sequence). The CDR3 is CASSDGRNYGYTF. DNA of the CDR3: TGTGCCAGCAGTGACGGGCGCAACTATGGCTACACCTTC.

The chain links TRBV4-2 to TRBJ2-2, with D hard to call. The CDR3 runs 17 residues. Trimming left V 3 bases short and J 2 bases short, with 16 bases between. Germline V gene sequence: CDR1 LGHNA, CDR2 YNFKEQ. The CDR3 nucleotides are TGTGCCAGCAGCCAGTCCTTGGAGACTTTTAACACCGGGGAGCTGTTTTTT. The encoded protein is CASSQSLETFNTGELFF.

V gene TRBV19 combines with J gene TRBJ2-1; D uncertain. Trimming left V 7 bases short and J 0 bases short, with 10 bases between. This CDR3 region has 14 residues. Germline V gene data show CDR1 as LNHDA and CDR2 as SQIVND (reference sequence). CDR3 in amino acids: CASTDLDSYNEQFF. The CDR3 nucleotides read TGTGCCAGTACAGACCTAGACTCCTACAATGAGCAGTTCTTC.

This clonotype was detected only a few times. This rearrangement joins TRBV6-5 to TRBJ2-7, with D maybe TRBD1 (5 bases). This CDR3 has 13 residues. Germline V gene data show CDR1 as MNHEY and CDR2 as SVGAGI. V lost 4 bases and J lost 0, with 7 bases in between. The CDR3 coding sequence is TGTGCCAGCAGTTGGGGCAGCTCCTACGAGCAGTACTTC. Translation: CASSWGSSYEQYF.

The chain combines TRBV14 with TRBJ1-2, with D possibly matching TRBD1 (5 bases). CDR1 and CDR2 (germline): SGHDN, FVKESK. There are 13 residues in the CDR3. The germline V and J ends were trimmed by 4 bases and 6 bases, with 12 bases remaining between them. The CDR3 nucleotides are TGTGCCAGCAGCCTAACGACAGTCGATGGCTACACCTTC. It encodes CASSLTTVDGYTF.

The genes are TRBV30 and TRBJ1-5; weak D call: TRBD1 (5 bases). Germline V CDR1 and CDR2: GTSNPN, SVGIG (reference sequence). There are 15 residues in the CDR3. V was cut by 1 base and J by 0 bases, with 10 bases left in between. CDR3 residues: CAWSGGDSSNQPQHF. The DNA for the CDR3 is TGTGCCTGGAGTGGAGGAGACAGTAGCAATCAGCCCCAGCATTTT.